What follows are 25 T cell receptor beta chains derived from one specimen sequenced in a study of T cells after yellow fever vaccination. TCRdb fed the 5' RACE reads into MiXCR, producing one record per CDR3 protein. This sample has 500,000 to 650,000 distinct CDR3 sequences, with about 13% found just once. The source was PBMCs, collected on the day of the yellow fever booster vaccination. The receptors were gathered from a man in his thirties or forties who received the YFV17D yellow fever vaccine.

V and J are TRBV29-1 and TRBJ2-2, with D hard to call. The germline gives CDR1 SQVTM, CDR2 ANQGSEA. The CDR3 length is 13 residues. Trimming took 4 bases from V and 0 from J, leaving 6 bases between them. The CDR3 nucleotides read TGCAGCGTTGCAAGAGCGAACACCGGGGAGCTGTTTTTT. Protein: CSVARANTGELFF.

This clonotype has only a few counts. The chain carries TRBV29-1 and TRBJ1-1; TRBD1 is a possible D gene (5 bases). The CDR3 runs to 14 residues. The V gene's germline CDR1 is SQVTM and CDR2 ANQGSEA. V dropped 4 bases and J dropped 3 bases, with 15 bases sitting between them. CDR3 DNA: TGCAGCGTTGTAAGGTTAGGGGACGACACTGAAGCTTTCTTT. Translating it yields CSVVRLGDDTEAFF.

A few counts support this clonotype. The chain employs TRBV6-1 and TRBJ2-5; 7 bases fit TRBD1. The CDR3 is 14 amino acids. CDR1 is MNHNS and CDR2 is SASEGT in the germline V gene. The V and J ends lost 6 bases and 3 bases, in that order; junction bases with no gene match: 7. The CDR3 protein is CASRPRDSKETQYF. The CDR3 DNA reads TGTGCCAGCAGACCCCGGGACAGCAAAGAGACCCAGTACTTC.

The V gene is TRBV20-1, the J gene TRBJ2-7; weak D call: TRBD2 (5 bases). This CDR3 has 13 amino acids. The germline V gene has CDR1 DFQATT and CDR2 SNEGSKA (reference sequence). Trimming left V 2 bases short and J 4 bases short, with 12 bases between. This CDR3 reads CSARTGSPYEQYF. The CDR3, as DNA: TGCAGTGCTAGAACGGGGTCCCCTTACGAGCAGTACTTC.

The gene calls are TRBV12-3 or TRBV12-4 and TRBJ2-2; 10 bases align to TRBD2. Trimming took 8 bases from V and 6 from J; bases not matched to a gene: 9. The CDR3 covers 15 residues. The DNA of the CDR3 is TGTGCCAGCTGCTCTAGCGGGAGTGCTGCCGGGGAGCTGTTTTTT. Its protein product is CASCSSGSAAGELFF.

The chain is built from TRBV5-1 and TRBJ1-2; D unclear. CDR1 is SGHRS and CDR2 is YFSETQ in the germline V gene. Trimming took 0 bases from V and 10 from J, leaving 13 bases between them. The CDR3 has 13 amino acids. CDR3 sequence: CASSLDAGLFYTF. The CDR3 DNA is TGCGCCAGCAGCTTGGATGCCGGACTATTCTACACCTTC.

This chain joins TRBV5-1 and TRBJ1-1, with a possible D match to TRBD1 (5 bases). V was cut by 5 bases and J by 3 bases, with 17 bases left in between. This CDR3 spans 15 amino acids. The germline gives CDR1 SGHRS, CDR2 YFSETQ. The CDR3 region is CASSNSGHVDTEAFF. The CDR3 region has the DNA TGCGCCAGCAGTAACAGCGGACATGTTGACACTGAAGCTTTCTTT. Filled out from reference TRBV5-1 and TRBJ1-1, the complete variable domain reads KAGVTQTPRYLIKTRGQQVTLSCSPISGHRSVSWYQQTPGQGLQFLFEYFSETQRNKGNFPGRFSGRQFSNSRSEMNVSTLELGDSALYLCASSNSGHVDTEAFFGQGTRLTVV.

This sequence joins TRBV12-3 or TRBV12-4 and TRBJ2-3; 11 positions agree with TRBD1. This CDR3 comprises 15 residues. V shed 6 bases, J shed 5 bases, and the junction held 7 bases outside the gene matches. The CDR3 here is CASSRDRGFLDTQYF. CDR3 sequence (DNA): TGTGCCAGCAGCCGGGACAGGGGGTTTTTAGATACGCAGTATTTT.

This clonotype was seen a few times. V and J are TRBV5-4 and TRBJ1-4; possible D gene TRBD1, 6 bases. CDR3 size: 15 residues. V dropped 4 bases and J dropped 5 bases, with 15 bases sitting between them. The germline V gene has CDR1 SGHNT and CDR2 YYREEE (reference sequence). CDR3 bases: TGTGCCAGCAGCCGAAGTGGACAGAAGAATGAAAAACTGTTTTTT. Amino acid sequence: CASSRSGQKNEKLFF.

This clonotype was seen a handful of times. The rearrangement links TRBV7-3 to TRBJ2-3, with 11 bases fitting TRBD2. The trim removed 5 bases at V and 2 bases at J, leaving 6 bases unmatched. The germline V gene encodes CDR1 SGHTA and CDR2 FQGTGA. This CDR3 has 16 residues. This CDR3 reads CASSLISGRDTDTQYF. CDR3 DNA sequence: TGTGCCAGCAGCCTCATTAGCGGGAGGGACACAGATACGCAGTATTTT.

This clonotype was seen only a few times. J is TRBJ2-1 and V is TRBV18, with D tentatively TRBD1 or TRBD2 (5 bases each). Trimming shortened V by 4 bases and J by 0 bases, and 13 bases separated the two germline ends. The CDR3 has 16 residues. Germline-derived CDR1 and CDR2 are KGHSH and LQKENI. The DNA of the CDR3 is TGTGCCAGCTCACACGACTTTGGGACCTCCTACAATGAGCAGTTCTTC. Protein: CASSHDFGTSYNEQFF.

This clonotype was seen many times. V gene TRBV7-2 combines with J gene TRBJ2-3; no clear D. Trimming took off 3 bases at V and 4 bases at J, with 8 bases between the two ends. The CDR3 covers 13 residues. In germline, CDR1 is SGHTA, CDR2 FQGNSA. The CDR3 sequence: CASSLMGSDTQYF. The CDR3 nucleotides are TGTGCCAGCAGCTTGATGGGGTCAGATACGCAGTATTTT.

The rearrangement uses TRBV24-1 and TRBJ2-1, with 7 nucleotides matching TRBD1. J gave up 9 bases and V 4 bases, and 5 bases lay outside the gene matches. CDR1 is KGHDR and CDR2 is SFDVKD in the germline V gene. The CDR3 runs 13 residues. The CDR3 spells CATSETGAGEQFF. As DNA, the CDR3 is TGTGCCACCAGTGAAACAGGGGCCGGTGAGCAGTTCTTC.

This chain joins TRBV20-1 and TRBJ2-7; 8 positions match TRBD2. Germline assignment: CDR1 DFQATT and CDR2 SNEGSKA (reference sequence). V shed 6 bases, J shed 11 bases, and the junction held 12 bases outside the gene matches. The CDR3 consists of 12 residues. The CDR3 nucleotides are TGCAGTGCCGAACCCCTCTACGGGAGGGAGTACTTC. It is translated as CSAEPLYGREYF.

This chain uses TRBV27 with TRBJ2-2; D possibly corresponds to TRBD1 (6 bases). V was cut by 5 bases and J by 6 bases, with 13 bases left in between. The CDR3 loop spans 14 amino acids. The germline V gene has CDR1 MNHEY and CDR2 SMNVEV (reference sequence). CDR3 DNA: TGTGCCAGCAGTCCGGGACACAGTCCCGGGGAGCTGTTTTTT. Its translation is CASSPGHSPGELFF.

The rearrangement uses TRBV5-6 and TRBJ2-5, with 7 bases aligning to TRBD1. The CDR3 spans 13 residues. Trimming at V came to 4 bases and at J to 5 bases, leaving 5 bases not matched to a gene. The germline V gene has CDR1 SGHDT and CDR2 YYEEEE. Written as DNA, the CDR3 is TGTGCCAGCAGCGCGACAGGGACGGAGACCCAGTACTTC. Its protein product is CASSATGTETQYF.

This clonotype turned up a few times. V usage is TRBV7-2 and J usage is TRBJ2-7; D remains ambiguous. The CDR3 is 12 residues long. The germline V gene encodes CDR1 SGHTA and CDR2 FQGNSA. V lost 2 bases and J lost 4, with 6 bases in between. CDR3 sequence: CASSLSQYEQYF. As DNA, the CDR3 is TGTGCCAGCAGCTTAAGCCAATACGAGCAGTACTTC.

In this sample, this clonotype turned up many times. The chain couples TRBV7-8 to TRBJ2-5; a weak D match, TRBD1 (6 bases). There are 13 residues in the CDR3. Germline loops: CDR1 SGHVS, CDR2 FQNEAQ. V was pared by 3 bases and J by 4 bases, with 9 bases between. CDR3 loop: CASSFQGRETQYF. Here the CDR3 DNA reads TGTGCCAGCAGCTTTCAGGGGAGAGAGACCCAGTACTTC.

Only a few counts were recorded for this clonotype. The chain links TRBV29-1 to TRBJ1-1, with D unclear. The CDR3 runs to 13 residues. Between the trimmed V and J ends, which lost 3 bases and 0 bases, there was a span of 8 bases. Germline assignment: CDR1 SQVTM and CDR2 ANQGSEA. The CDR3 sequence is CSVDRNMNTEAFF. CDR3 bases: TGCAGCGTTGATCGCAATATGAACACTGAAGCTTTCTTT.

This clonotype was seen a handful of times. V and J are TRBV4-3 and TRBJ1-1; the D is unclear. The CDR3 contains 13 residues. Trimming removed 0 bases at V and 8 bases at J, with 10 bases between. Germline V gene lookup returns CDR1 LGHNA and CDR2 YSLEER. In DNA, the CDR3 is TGCGCCAGCAGCCAAGAGAGGGAGCGGGAAGCTTTCTTT. Translation: CASSQEREREAFF.

This clonotype came up a few times. The chain links TRBV4-2 to TRBJ2-1; D not resolved. Germline-derived CDR1 and CDR2 are LGHNA and YNFKEQ. V was pared by 4 bases and J by 8 bases, with 21 bases between. The CDR3 is made up of 16 amino acids. The CDR3 protein is CASSPLRSGKVDEQFF. The DNA of the CDR3 is TGTGCCAGCAGCCCCCTAAGGAGTGGGAAAGTGGATGAGCAGTTCTTC.

This clonotype was counted a few times. This rearrangement joins TRBV20-1 to TRBJ2-7, with TRBD2 matching 7 bases. CDR3 length: 13 residues. Germline CDR1 DFQATT, CDR2 SNEGSKA (reference sequence). The CDR3: CRLSASGAYEQYF. In DNA, the CDR3 is TGCAGGCTCAGTGCTAGCGGTGCCTACGAGCAGTACTTC.

The CDR3 region has the DNA TGTGCCACAGAACAGGGGCCGAGCACAGATACGCAGTATTTT. Translated, it gives CATEQGPSTDTQYF. The gene calls are TRBV24-1 and TRBJ2-3; TRBD1 aligns across 7 bases. The germline V gene encodes CDR1 KGHDR and CDR2 SFDVKD. J gave up 0 bases and V 10 bases, and 6 bases lay outside the gene matches. The CDR3 has 14 amino acids.

CDR3 nucleotide sequence: TGTGCCAGCAGTGAAATAGCGGGAGGAGGGGGAACGGGGGGAAATGAGCAGTTCTTC. Translation: CASSEIAGGGGTGGNEQFF. This chain links TRBV6-1 with TRBJ2-1; 10 nucleotides match TRBD2. V dropped 2 bases and J dropped 7; count of bases not matched to a gene: 17. Germline V gene data show CDR1 as MNHNS and CDR2 as SASEGT. This CDR3 is built from 19 residues.

The chain couples TRBV14 to TRBJ1-2; no clear D. CDR1 and CDR2 from the germline V gene are SGHDN and FVKESK. V gave up 3 bases and J gave up 5 bases, with 4 bases separating them. The CDR3 is 11 residues long. The CDR3, as DNA: TGTGCCAGCAGCCACGATTATGGCTACACCTTC. It yields the protein CASSHDYGYTF.